Reported below is one T cell receptor beta chain. The same CDR3 also results from other DNA sequences found in this sample. Only in-frame clones appear in the TCRdb table, and some are missing; sequencing was by immunoSEQ multiplex PCR. The data hold roughly 120,000 clones, with about 94% observed a single time. The CDR3 runs to 11 residues. Germline V CDR1 and CDR2: SQVTM, ANQGSEA. V gave up 5 bases and J gave up 2 bases, with 6 bases separating them. This entry belongs to a study of control samples from healthy donors and cancer patients. The sample taken for sequencing was blood. This TCR derives from a man aged 25 to 40 in good health. V usage is TRBV29-1 and J usage is TRBJ1-2, with a tentative D call TRBD1 (5 bases). This CDR3 reads CSVRGNYGYTF. CDR3 DNA: TGCAGCGTTCGGGGGAACTATGGCTACACCTTC.